This T cell receptor beta chain was captured by sequencing in a study of blood T cell repertoires in COVID-19. Study in general: Samples taken during acute and convalescent COVID-19 were collected in the United States, Italy and Spain. PBMCs, B-cell-depleted T cells, or T cells provided the cDNA or gDNA that made up the material.

This CDR3 contains 17 residues. Germline loops: CDR1 MNHNS, CDR2 SASEGT. The junction had 5 bases not matched to a gene; V was cut back by 4 bases and J by 0 bases. Measured with immunoSEQ multiplex PCR; TCRdb has only the in-frame clones, and not every one. The profile covers 66,000 or so clones, with around 84% appearing a single time and 6.9% taken by the ten largest. The specimen was peripheral blood. The chain is built from TRBV6-1 and TRBJ1-6; TRBD1 matches 8 bases. The sequence was collected from a man aged 45 to 65 with active COVID-19. The CDR3 nucleotides are TGTGCCAGCAGTGGAGGACAGGGCCGCTCCTATAATTCACCCCTCCACTTT. This translates into CASSGGQGRSYNSPLHF.